The source of this TCR beta chain is a study of CD8 T cells in Susac syndrome. Under recently defined diagnostic criteria, the patients with Susac syndrome qualified as having definite or probable disease. The RNA, 0.5 to 1 ug, was put through reverse transcription using random hexamers. MiXCR was run by TCRdb on the immunoSEQ multiplex PCR reads, yielding one entry per CDR3 protein. The repertoire holds around 180,000 distinct CDR3 sequences, with approximately 94% as singletons. Germline lookup yields CDR1 WNHNN and CDR2 SYGVQD (reference sequence). Trimming stripped 3 bases from V and 7 bases from J, with 10 bases between. This CDR3 has 13 amino acids.

Input material: CD4+ T cells from PBMCs. The chain recombines TRBV10-1 with TRBJ2-1, with D perhaps matching TRBD1 or TRBD2 (6 bases each). The sequence was collected from a human donor with Susac syndrome. The CDR3 nucleotides are TGCGCCAGCAGTGACGGGGGCAGGAATGAGCAGTTCTTC. It codes for CASSDGGRNEQFF.